This T cell receptor (beta chain) is drawn from a study of blood T cell repertoires in COVID-19 (dated by TCRdb to about 2020). With respect to the entire study: The collaborator samples originated in the United States, Italy and Spain and spanned the acute and convalescent phases of COVID-19. The material from the prospective study consisted of cDNA or gDNA derived from T cells, B-cell-depleted T cells, or PBMCs. Subjects who had been exposed to COVID-19, were actively infected with it, or had recovered from it provided the deeply sampled blood TCRbeta repertoires that made up the dataset. A freely available public database, intended as a resource for researchers studying the immune response to SARS-CoV-2, is where the repertoires were released. The samples were drawn from the first 160 participants of the ongoing ImmuneRACE study and from 950 to 1,500 subjects provided by 6 global collaborators. The sample metadata nearly always contained a de-identified subject ID, COVID-19 status, age in years and sex. Where available, HLA class I and class II types were taken from metadata supplied by the sample provider and were not determined by assay-based typing.

V sheds 10 bases and J sheds 3 bases, leaving 13 bases between their ends. The germline V gene encodes CDR1 LNHDA and CDR2 SQIVND (reference sequence). The CDR3 contains 12 residues, cysteine and phenylalanine counted. Only CDR3 DNA remains: 36 bases, in frame from the first base. TCRbeta CDR3 regions were amplified from genomic DNA using the immunoSEQ Assay, a bias-controlled multiplex PCR. Per the source publication's procedure: The number of nucleated cells in each sample was estimated from the amplification of reference gene primers within the assay. To quantify the absolute abundance of each unique TCRbeta CDR3 rearrangement, sequence reads were collapsed and filtered. For each sample, productive Simpson clonality was calculated by taking the square root of Simpson's diversity index across productive rearrangements. TCRdb mirrors the immuneACCESS table, restricted to in-frame sequences. Some clones are absent from its copies; in checked studies, under half trace to an unresolved V gene, and the reason for the others is unknown. D and trimming were read from the DNA, whereas the V and J calls and clone size are those reported in that table. The sample yields hundreds of thousands of clones; roughly nine tenths were counted once. 0.95% to 1.3% of the sample is taken by the ten largest.

Study-level results and caveats: The quantity of clinical and demographic metadata differed by source and by participant and was supplied without curation.

Enrolling through a virtual design, the prospective study's participants ranged in age from roughly 18 to 95 years and lived across 24 United States geographic areas. To assign participants to cohorts, the prospective study relied on clinical history that participants themselves reported in a screening survey and a study questionnaire. For ImmuneRACE Cohort 3, a participant was defined as recovered based on two consecutive negative NP/OP PCR tests, clearance by a healthcare professional, or resolution of symptoms. Mobile phlebotomists in the prospective study collected whole blood, serum and a nasopharyngeal or oropharyngeal swab from every participant. Additional blood draws and questionnaires over an approximately two-month period could optionally be provided by prospective study participants. Prospective study blood samples were shipped either frozen or at room temperature before DNA extraction.

On this clone: The antigen this receptor binds is unknown. Base qualities are not at hand, and no much larger clone is one base apart.

The sequenced material came from PBMCs or T cells enriched from blood (not recorded which). This chain joins TRBV19 to TRBJ2-7, and possibly TRBD1, on 6 matching bases. This TCR was sampled from a man aged 25 to 40 who had recovered from COVID-19. In nucleotide form, the sequence is TGTGCCACCACGGACAGACACTACGAGCAGTACTTC. Its coded protein is CATTDRHYEQYF.